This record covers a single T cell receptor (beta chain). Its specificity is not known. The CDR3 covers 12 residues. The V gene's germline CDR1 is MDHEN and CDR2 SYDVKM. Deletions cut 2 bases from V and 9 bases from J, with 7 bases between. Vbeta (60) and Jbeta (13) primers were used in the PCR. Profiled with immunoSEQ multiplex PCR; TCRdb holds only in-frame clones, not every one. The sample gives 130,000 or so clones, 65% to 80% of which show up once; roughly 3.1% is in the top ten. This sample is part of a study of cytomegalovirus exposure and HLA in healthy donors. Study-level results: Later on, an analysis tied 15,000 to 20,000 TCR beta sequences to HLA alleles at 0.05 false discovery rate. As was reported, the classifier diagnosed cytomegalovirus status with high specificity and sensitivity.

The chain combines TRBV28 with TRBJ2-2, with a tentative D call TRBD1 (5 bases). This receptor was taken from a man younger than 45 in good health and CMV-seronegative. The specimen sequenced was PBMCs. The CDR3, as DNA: TGTGCCAGCAGTTTACAGGGTCGGGAGCTGTTTTTT. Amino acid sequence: CASSLQGRELFF.